This T cell receptor beta chain was obtained from a study of blood T cell repertoires in COVID-19. Turning to the study itself: The study drew acute and convalescent COVID-19 samples from the United States, Italy and Spain. Nucleic acid was either cDNA or gDNA, and it came from T cells, B-cell-depleted T cells, or PBMCs.

The CDR3 sequence is 18 residues long. After removal of 4 bases from V and 7 bases from J, the junction contained 15 bases not matched to a gene. The germline V gene has CDR1 KGHDR and CDR2 SFDVKD. In the authors' methods: Amplification of reference gene primers provided the estimated nucleated cell counts. TCRdb's table, derived via immunoSEQ multiplex PCR, lists solely in-frame clones and lacks some. V, J and clone size derive from that table, while D and trimming were established from the DNA sequence. This table holds 650,000 to 800,000 clones, just under 90% found once. The source material was peripheral blood. The rearrangement links TRBV24-1 to TRBJ1-6, with 7 bases that match TRBD1. The TCR sequence derives from a woman in her late teens or twenties with acute or convalescent COVID-19. The CDR3 here is CATSDHGGDRVGNSPLHF. The CDR3 DNA is TGTGCCACCAGTGACCATGGGGGAGACAGGGTAGGAAATTCACCCCTCCACTTT.